The rows below give T cell receptor beta chains drawn from one sample of a study of blood T cell repertoires in COVID-19. Profiled with immunoSEQ multiplex PCR; TCRdb holds only in-frame clones, not every one. The sample holds 93,000 or so clones, over 85% seen once. Sample: peripheral blood. The source is an elderly woman in a cohort sampled during active COVID-19. The CDR3 runs from the conserved cysteine through the conserved F or W. Each record gives: V gene, J gene, CDR3 protein.

TRBV5-4,TRBJ2-3,CASSLAGGDTQYF
TRBV18,TRBJ2-1,CASSPPVGRLYNEQFF
TRBV5-1,TRBJ1-1,CASSPGDRLTSFF
TRBV9,TRBJ1-2,CASSVTGQGHYGYTF
TRBV10-3,TRBJ1-1,CASHDRLNTEAFF
TRBV28,TRBJ2-7,CASSFPNIEGTYEQYF
TRBV5-4,TRBJ2-7,CATLPGLAEAYEQYF
TRBV7-9,TRBJ1-3,CASSLTNRFSSGNTIYF
TRBV3-1/TRBV3-2,TRBJ1-1,CASSQEPDKRAFF
TRBV3-1/TRBV3-2,TRBJ2-3,CASSPTSGFTDTQYF
TRBV3-1/TRBV3-2,TRBJ2-1,CASSHRLADNEQFF
TRBV6-4,TRBJ1-2,CASSDSRGANYGYTF